Listed below are T cell receptor beta chains from one sample, sequenced in a study of T cells in Graves' hyperthyroidism and ophthalmopathy. TCRdb recomputed calls from the multiplex PCR reads with MiXCR, one row per CDR3 protein. The sample lists 200,000 to 250,000 distinct CDR3 sequences, approximately 16% occurring once. Sequenced input: blood. These receptors were obtained from a man in his forties or fifties with Graves' hyperthyroidism. The CDR3 runs from the conserved cysteine through the conserved F or W. A D gene is named only where the DNA matches it firmly. Expanded clones are given a class, and other clones once, few, many or no size at all.

D: -; J: TRBJ1-1; V: TRBV6-2/TRBV6-3; size: many; DNA: TGTGCCAGCAGTTACTCTTTTACGTACACTGAAGCTTTCTTT; CDR3: CASSYSFTYTEAFF
D: -; J: TRBJ2-1; V: TRBV11-2; size: many; DNA: TGTGCCAGCAGATCAATTGCCGGGAGCTCCTACAATGAGCAGTTCTTC; CDR3: CASRSIAGSSYNEQFF
D: TRBD1; J: TRBJ2-1; V: TRBV5-4; size: few; DNA: TGTGCCAGCAGATCGCCGGGACAGGACAATGAGCAGTTCTTC; CDR3: CASRSPGQDNEQFF
D: TRBD1; J: TRBJ2-3; V: TRBV2; size: many; DNA: TGTGCCAGCAGAACGGGACAGGGCCCAGATACGCAGTATTTT; CDR3: CASRTGQGPDTQYF
D: -; J: TRBJ2-7; V: TRBV6-1; size: many; DNA: TGTGCCAGCAGAACATCCTTGCCGTCTGCCGAGCAGTACTTC; CDR3: CASRTSLPSAEQYF
D: -; J: TRBJ2-1; V: TRBV20-1; size: many; DNA: TGCAGTGCTAGCGAGGGCAACTACAATGAGCAGTTCTTC; CDR3: CSASEGNYNEQFF
D: TRBD1; J: TRBJ1-2; V: TRBV5-5; size: few; DNA: TGTGCCAGCAGCCTGGACAGGGATAACTATGGCTACACCTTC; CDR3: CASSLDRDNYGYTF
D: TRBD2; J: TRBJ2-5; V: TRBV12-3/TRBV12-4; size: -; DNA: TGTGCCAGCACCAAGGGACTAGCGGGAGTATTTGAGACCCAGTACTTC; CDR3: CASTKGLAGVFETQYF
D: -; J: TRBJ2-3; V: TRBV6-2/TRBV6-3; size: many; DNA: TGTGCCAGCAGTTACTCCGGGACCCTGACAGATACGCAGTATTTT; CDR3: CASSYSGTLTDTQYF
D: -; J: TRBJ1-1; V: TRBV25-1; size: -; DNA: TGTGCCAGCAGCGCCGGGGGGGGCACTGAAGCTTTCTTT; CDR3: CASSAGGGTEAFF
D: -; J: TRBJ1-2; V: TRBV7-9; size: few; DNA: TGTGCCAGCAGCATCGTCGGGGGCGACGGAGGTGGCTACACCTTC; CDR3: CASSIVGGDGGGYTF
D: -; J: TRBJ2-1; V: TRBV4-3; size: few; DNA: TGCGCCAGCAGCCAAGGGGGCAGGGTCAATGAGCAGTTCTTC; CDR3: CASSQGGRVNEQFF
D: -; J: TRBJ1-3; V: TRBV5-1; size: -; DNA: TGCGCCAGCAGCGCCCAGGGTTCGGGAAACACCATATATTTT; CDR3: CASSAQGSGNTIYF
D: -; J: TRBJ2-5; V: TRBV20-1; size: -; DNA: TGCAGTGCTAGCGGGGATAGAGGCCAAGAGACCCAGTACTTC; CDR3: CSASGDRGQETQYF
D: -; J: TRBJ1-2; V: TRBV7-9; size: few; DNA: TGTGCCAGCAGACTCTTTGAAGGTGGCTACACCTTC; CDR3: CASRLFEGGYTF
D: -; J: TRBJ2-1; V: TRBV7-9; size: many; DNA: TGTGCCAGCAGCTTAGTGAGCGGCTCCTACAATGAGCAGTTCTTC; CDR3: CASSLVSGSYNEQFF
D: -; J: TRBJ1-2; V: TRBV6-1; size: few; DNA: TGTGCCAGCGGAGGCTATGGCTACACCTTC; CDR3: CASGGYGYTF
D: TRBD2; J: TRBJ2-3; V: TRBV19; size: few; DNA: TGTGCCAGTAGTCTCGGGGGGGTAACTACAGATACGCAGTATTTT; CDR3: CASSLGGVTTDTQYF
D: TRBD1; J: TRBJ2-1; V: TRBV30; size: few; DNA: TGTGCCTGGACAACCGGATCACAGGGGTACAATGAGCAGTTCTTC; CDR3: CAWTTGSQGYNEQFF
D: TRBD2; J: TRBJ2-7; V: TRBV7-2; size: many; DNA: TGTGCCAGCAGCTTAACTTCTACTAGCGGGGGGAGGGAGCAGTACTTC; CDR3: CASSLTSTSGGREQYF
D: TRBD1; J: TRBJ2-7; V: TRBV7-6; size: many; DNA: TGTGCCAGCAGCTTCGAGGACAGGGGCTCCTACGAGCAGTACTTC; CDR3: CASSFEDRGSYEQYF
D: -; J: TRBJ2-5; V: TRBV15; size: many; DNA: TGTGCCACCAGCAGTAGGGAAGGGGGAAAGGGAGAGACCCAGTACTTC; CDR3: CATSSREGGKGETQYF
D: -; J: TRBJ1-6; V: TRBV10-3; size: -; DNA: TGTGCCATCAGTGACGGGCAGGGTAATAATTCACCCCTCCACTTT; CDR3: CAISDGQGNNSPLHF
D: -; J: TRBJ1-1; V: TRBV6-1; size: many; DNA: TGTGCCAGCAGGACCACCGAGGGGACTGAAGCTTTCTTT; CDR3: CASRTTEGTEAFF
D: -; J: TRBJ1-1; V: TRBV12-5; size: few; DNA: TGTGCTAGTGGTTTGAGTTTTGGGGGGCGGCCCGGCGTTAACACTGAAGCTTTCTTT; CDR3: CASGLSFGGRPGVNTEAFF
D: -; J: TRBJ2-7; V: TRBV7-2; size: many; DNA: TGTGCCAGCAGCCTGACGGACGCGGGGTTCTACGAGCAGTACTTC; CDR3: CASSLTDAGFYEQYF
D: TRBD2; J: TRBJ2-5; V: TRBV12-3/TRBV12-4; size: few; DNA: TGTGCCAGCAGTTTAGAGACTAGCGGCGGGACCCAGTACTTC; CDR3: CASSLETSGGTQYF
D: -; J: TRBJ2-7; V: TRBV14; size: -; DNA: TGTGCCAGCAGCCAAGGCCCGGGGATGGGCTACGAGCAGTACTTC; CDR3: CASSQGPGMGYEQYF
D: TRBD1; J: TRBJ2-1; V: TRBV7-8; size: -; DNA: TGTGCCAGCAGCTTACCGATGACAGGGCAAACCTACAATGAGCAGTTCTTC; CDR3: CASSLPMTGQTYNEQFF
D: TRBD1; J: TRBJ1-4; V: TRBV3-1; size: many; DNA: TGTGCCAGCAGCCCAGCGACAGGGGGCTACGAAAAACTGTTTTTT; CDR3: CASSPATGGYEKLFF
D: -; J: TRBJ2-1; V: TRBV6-2/TRBV6-3; size: many; DNA: TGTGCCAGCAGTTACTCGCGGAATGAGCAGTTCTTC; CDR3: CASSYSRNEQFF
D: TRBD1; J: TRBJ1-2; V: TRBV2; size: many; DNA: TGTGCCAGCAGACCGACAGGGGACCTGAACTATGGCTACACCTTC; CDR3: CASRPTGDLNYGYTF
D: TRBD1; J: TRBJ2-7; V: TRBV19; size: -; DNA: TGTGCCAGCCAACGTGAGGGACAGGGGACCTACGAGCAGTACTTC; CDR3: CASQREGQGTYEQYF
D: TRBD2; J: TRBJ2-3; V: TRBV7-6; size: -; DNA: TGTGCCACCCTTTGGCGGGGGGGAGATACGCAGTATTTT; CDR3: CATLWRGGDTQYF
D: -; J: TRBJ2-5; V: TRBV7-6; size: -; DNA: TGTGCCAGCAGCTTAAACAGGGTTAAGACCCAGTACTTC; CDR3: CASSLNRVKTQYF
D: TRBD1; J: TRBJ1-2; V: TRBV20-1; size: few; DNA: TGCAGTCTCCCCGTAGGACAGGGGGCATCCCCCGATGGCTACACCTTC; CDR3: CSLPVGQGASPDGYTF
D: -; J: TRBJ1-1; V: TRBV6-4; size: many; DNA: TGTGCCAGCAGTGAAACAGGAGCAACTGAAGCTTTCTTT; CDR3: CASSETGATEAFF
D: TRBD1; J: TRBJ1-4; V: TRBV20-1; size: many; DNA: TGCAGTGCTAGAGATAGGGACAGGGGTGCTAATGAAAAACTGTTTTTT; CDR3: CSARDRDRGANEKLFF
D: -; J: TRBJ1-5; V: TRBV12-3/TRBV12-4; size: many; DNA: TGTGCCAGCAGTCGGAGAGACATATCGTTAAATCAGCCCCAGCATTTT; CDR3: CASSRRDISLNQPQHF
D: TRBD1; J: TRBJ1-2; V: TRBV7-2; size: many; DNA: TGTGCCAGCAGCCCAATTTTTTCCTTGGGGACAGACAACTATGGCTACACCTTC; CDR3: CASSPIFSLGTDNYGYTF
D: -; J: TRBJ2-7; V: TRBV18; size: few; DNA: TGTGCCAGCTCACGTGACCAATCCTACGAGCAGTACTTC; CDR3: CASSRDQSYEQYF
D: -; J: TRBJ2-7; V: TRBV15; size: many; DNA: TGTGCCACCAGCAGAGGAGGAGACTCCTACGAGCAGTACTTC; CDR3: CATSRGGDSYEQYF
D: -; J: TRBJ2-7; V: TRBV20-1; size: many; DNA: TGCAGTCCGTCAAGCTACGAGCAGTACTTC; CDR3: CSPSSYEQYF
D: TRBD1; J: TRBJ2-3; V: TRBV18; size: many; DNA: TGTGCCAGCTCACCGGGGACAGGGGGTTCAGATACGCAGTATTTT; CDR3: CASSPGTGGSDTQYF
D: TRBD1; J: TRBJ1-2; V: TRBV20-1; size: many; DNA: TGCAGTGCTCCAGATTGGGGACAGACCTATGGCTACACCTTC; CDR3: CSAPDWGQTYGYTF
D: -; J: TRBJ2-7; V: TRBV4-1; size: -; DNA: TGCGCCAGCAGCCATGATGACAGGTTCTACGAGCAGTACTTC; CDR3: CASSHDDRFYEQYF
D: -; J: TRBJ1-1; V: TRBV4-3; size: few; DNA: TGCGCCAGCAGCCAAGAGACCAGCATGAACACTGAAGCTTTCTTT; CDR3: CASSQETSMNTEAFF
D: -; J: TRBJ1-2; V: TRBV5-1; size: many; DNA: TGCGCCAGCAGCTTGGTCAAGGGTACACTTAACTATGGCTACACCTTC; CDR3: CASSLVKGTLNYGYTF